This T cell receptor (beta chain) was identified in a study of T cells after yellow fever vaccination. Germline V gene lookup returns CDR1 SGHRS and CDR2 YFSETQ. The CDR3 is 13 residues long. V gave up 4 bases and J gave up 1 base, with 8 bases separating them. In its sample, this clonotype was seen a few times. What it recognizes is unknown. Study findings and constraints: The CD4 compartment and the CD8 compartment contained a small share of clonotypes in common.

UMIs and a universal primer site were added when TCR cDNA was made by 5'RACE template switching. MiXCR was run by TCRdb on the 5' RACE reads, yielding one entry per CDR3 protein. The sample contains 300,000 to 400,000 distinct CDR3 sequences, approximately 13% of which appear only once. The chain couples TRBV5-1 to TRBJ1-1; D uncertain. The receptor comes from a man aged 18 to 30 who received the YFV17D yellow fever vaccine. This sample comprised CD4+ T cells sorted from PBMCs, obtained 15 days after the yellow fever booster vaccination. CDR3 in amino acids: CASSTRGNTEAFF. The CDR3 DNA follows: TGCGCCAGCAGCACACGGGGGAACACTGAAGCTTTCTTT.